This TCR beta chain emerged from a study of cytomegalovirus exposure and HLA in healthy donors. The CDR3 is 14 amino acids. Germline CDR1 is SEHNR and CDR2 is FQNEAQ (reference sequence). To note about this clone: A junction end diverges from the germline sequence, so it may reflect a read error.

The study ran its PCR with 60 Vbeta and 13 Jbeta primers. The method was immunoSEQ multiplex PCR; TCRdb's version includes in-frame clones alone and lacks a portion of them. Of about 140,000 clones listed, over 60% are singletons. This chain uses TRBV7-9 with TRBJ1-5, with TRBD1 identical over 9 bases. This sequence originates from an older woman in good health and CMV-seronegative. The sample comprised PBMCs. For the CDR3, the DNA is TGTTCCAGCAGCTCCGGGACAGGGAATCAGCCCCAGCATTTT. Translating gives CSSSSGTGNQPQHF.